There are many counts of the clone carrying this T cell receptor (beta chain). Its antigen is not known. The CDR3 has 16 amino acids. The V and J ends lost 5 bases and 5 bases, in that order; junction bases with no gene match: 13. PCR was performed a second time for about 7 to 12 cycles using a sample-barcoded 5' primer and a J-beta primer mix. In TCRdb, the 5' RACE reads were re-called with MiXCR into one record per CDR3 protein. The repertoire holds some 1.7 million distinct CDR3 sequences, with 28% as singletons. For every donor, a draw yielded about 9.7 milliliters of peripheral blood. The data belong to a study of blood T cells in healthy people across ages. Findings and limits, study-wide: Long-lived and aged donors differed, with more naive CD4+ cells and higher diversity in the long-lived. In these data, TCR beta diversity tracked strongly with naive T cell percentage.

The chain carries TRBV12-3 or TRBV12-4 and TRBJ2-5, with 8 bases identical to TRBD2. The TCR sequence derives from a woman in her twenties or thirties in good health. The sequencing sample was made of blood. CDR3 DNA: TGTGCCAGCAGTCGGAGCGGGGGAGGACCGTGGGAGACCCAGTACTTC. Residues: CASSRSGGGPWETQYF.